Following are 27 T cell receptor beta chains from one sample sequenced in a study of blood T cell repertoires in COVID-19 (TCRdb year 2020). Receptor libraries were prepared by the immunoSEQ multiplex PCR assay. TCRdb retrieved this table from immuneACCESS and kept in-frame rearrangements only. Not all clones are present; in checked studies, unresolved V genes account for under half, and no reason is known for the remainder. The sample includes about 220,000 clones, with more than 65% observed a single time. 9.5% to 10% of the sample is in the top ten clones. What was sequenced was peripheral blood. The receptors were sampled from a man aged 50-60 years with active or convalescent COVID-19.

CDR3 sequence (DNA): TGCGCCAGCAGAGGACAGCAGATGAACACTGAAGCTTTCTTT. This translates into CASRGQQMNTEAFF. The chain links TRBV5-1 to TRBJ1-1; tentative D call: TRBD1 (6 bases). Germline loops: CDR1 SGHRS, CDR2 YFSETQ. The CDR3 runs to 14 residues. The ends were cut back, 5 bases at V and 0 bases at J, with 11 bases in the middle.

The chain carries TRBV5-1 and TRBJ1-2; TRBD1 agrees at 7 bases. J was trimmed by 4 bases and V by 5 bases; bases with no gene match: 17. Looked up from germline, CDR1 is SGHRS and CDR2 is YFSETQ. This CDR3 is 17 amino acids long. For the CDR3, the DNA is TGCGCCAGCAGGAAACCTCCACAGGGGCCGAAAACCTATGGCTACACCTTC. Protein: CASRKPPQGPKTYGYTF.

The chain's CDR3 is CASSLLQGYGYTF. DNA of the CDR3: TGTGCCAGCAGTTTACTCCAGGGCTATGGCTACACCTTC. The chain carries TRBV28 and TRBJ1-2, with D perhaps matching TRBD1 (5 bases). The CDR3 totals 13 residues. V lost 2 bases to trimming and J lost 4 bases, with 8 bases between them. Germline-derived CDR1 and CDR2 are MDHEN and SYDVKM.

The chain couples TRBV19 to TRBJ2-1; 7 nucleotides line up with TRBD2. The V gene end was trimmed by 5 bases and the J gene end by 2 bases; junction bases not matched to a gene: 3. The CDR3 has 14 amino acids. CDR1 LNHDA and CDR2 SQIVND come from the germline V gene (reference sequence). This chain's CDR3 is CASSSGLAYNEQFF. CDR3 DNA sequence: TGTGCCAGTAGTTCCGGACTAGCCTACAATGAGCAGTTCTTC.

This clone was seen more than once but under ten times. V usage is TRBV18 and J usage is TRBJ2-5; 12 nucleotides align to TRBD2. The CDR3 sequence is 15 residues long. Germline V gene data show CDR1 as KGHSH and CDR2 as LQKENI. Trimming cost V 8 bases and J 1 base; bases outside gene matches: 5. The CDR3 DNA reads as TGTGCCAGCGGTTTGACTAGCGGGGGCCAAGAGACCCAGTACTTC. Amino acids: CASGLTSGGQETQYF.

This sequence joins TRBV9 and TRBJ2-1; D uncertain. CDR3 length: 15 amino acids. V lost 0 bases and J lost 2, with 9 bases in between. Per germline, CDR1 SGDLS and CDR2 YYNGEE. This CDR3 is CASSVAATPYNEQFF. The CDR3 DNA sequence: TGTGCCAGCAGCGTAGCTGCCACACCCTACAATGAGCAGTTCTTC.

The rearrangement joins TRBV7-2 to TRBJ2-5; the match to TRBD1 covers 10 bases. Germline assignment: CDR1 SGHTA and CDR2 FQGNSA. V dropped 8 bases and J dropped 2; count of bases not matched to a gene: 11. This CDR3 contains 16 residues. The CDR3 reads CASEGVDRGKQETQYF. DNA of the CDR3: TGTGCCAGCGAGGGGGTGGACAGGGGGAAACAAGAGACCCAGTACTTC.

This sequence joins TRBV28 and TRBJ1-2; D uncertain. Trimming shortened V by 3 bases and J by 0 bases, and 14 bases separated the two germline ends. The germline gives CDR1 MDHEN, CDR2 SYDVKM. This CDR3 region has 16 residues. DNA for the CDR3: TGTGCCAGCAGTTTTGGAGCGATTTACGCTAACTATGGCTACACCTTC. This gives the protein CASSFGAIYANYGYTF.

This chain connects TRBV18 to TRBJ1-2, with 8 bases that match TRBD1. The CDR3 contains 13 residues. The germline V gene encodes CDR1 KGHSH and CDR2 LQKENI. The V gene end was trimmed by 4 bases and the J gene end by 6 bases; junction bases not matched to a gene: 4. The CDR3, as DNA: TGTGCCAGCTCACTGGACAGGGTCGATGGCTACACCTTC. This sequence encodes CASSLDRVDGYTF. Filled out from reference TRBV18 and TRBJ1-2, the complete variable domain reads NAGVMQNPRHLVRRRGQEARLRCSPMKGHSHVYWYRQLPEEGLKFMVYLQKENIIDESGMPKERFSAEFPKEGPSILRIQQVVRGDSAAYFCASSLDRVDGYTFGSGTRLTVV.

This chain uses TRBV4-3 with TRBJ2-7, with D perhaps matching TRBD2 (6 bases). Trimming removed 4 bases at V and 2 bases at J, with 12 bases between. Germline V lookup: CDR1 LGHNA, CDR2 YSLEER. The CDR3 extends over 14 amino acids. This chain's CDR3 is CASSRDWATYEQYF. The CDR3 DNA is TGCGCCAGCAGCCGGGACTGGGCCACCTACGAGCAGTACTTC.

The chain has TRBV5-1 and TRBJ2-3; perhaps TRBD1 as D (5 bases). The CDR3 extends over 14 amino acids. Germline V gene lookup returns CDR1 SGHRS and CDR2 YFSETQ. V was shortened by 0 bases and J by 4 bases, with 9 bases between the two germline ends. CDR3: CASSLGWGADTQYF. For the CDR3, the DNA is TGCGCCAGCAGCTTGGGGTGGGGCGCAGATACGCAGTATTTT.

The chain couples TRBV3-1 (or the pseudogene TRBV3-2) to TRBJ1-5; 8 nucleotides agree with TRBD1. Unmatched junction bases numbered 8, after V lost 3 bases and J lost 7 bases. This CDR3 is built from 15 residues. The germline V gene has CDR1 LGHDT and CDR2 YNNKEL (reference sequence). The CDR3 protein is CASSQKRTGIQPQHF. The CDR3 DNA follows: TGTGCCAGCAGCCAGAAAAGGACAGGGATCCAGCCCCAGCATTTT.

V and J are TRBV7-9 and TRBJ2-3, with D possibly TRBD2 on 6 matching bases. This CDR3 has 16 amino acids. Germline V gene sequence: CDR1 SEHNR, CDR2 FQNEAQ (reference sequence). Trimming removed 4 bases from V and 4 bases from J, with 18 bases in between. As DNA, the CDR3 is TGTGCCAGCAGCTCCCACGCGGGAAGACTCGCAGATACGCAGTATTTT. Its translation is CASSSHAGRLADTQYF. Full variable domain (missing parts from reference TRBV7-9 and TRBJ2-3): DTGVSQNPRHKITKRGQNVTFRCDPISEHNRLYWYRQTLGQGPEFLTYFQNEAQLEKSRLLSDRFSAERPKGSFSTLEIQRTEQGDSAMYLCASSSHAGRLADTQYFGPGTRLTVL.

The chain recombines TRBV6-2 or TRBV6-3 with TRBJ1-5; D is perhaps TRBD1 (5 bases). Looked up from germline, CDR1 is MNHEY and CDR2 is SVGEGT. The CDR3 has 12 residues. Trimming took 5 bases from V and 7 from J, leaving 9 bases between them. DNA of the CDR3: TGTGCCAGCAGTGCCAGGGTCCAGCCCCAGCATTTT. Protein sequence: CASSARVQPQHF.

The rearrangement links TRBV5-1 to TRBJ2-5; D might be TRBD1 (6 bases). V lost 4 bases to trimming and J lost 4 bases, with 17 bases between them. This CDR3 region has 15 residues. The germline V gene has CDR1 SGHRS and CDR2 YFSETQ. The CDR3 DNA sequence: TGCGCCAGCAGCAGAAACAACGTACAGGGAGAGACCCAGTACTTC. This translates into CASSRNNVQGETQYF.

In DNA, the CDR3 is TGTGCCAGCAGTTTACCAGGGGGCAGGCAGCCCCAGCATTTT. Protein sequence: CASSLPGGRQPQHF. The gene calls are TRBV28 and TRBJ1-5, with 8 bases aligning to TRBD1. Germline values: CDR1 MDHEN, CDR2 SYDVKM. V lost 2 bases and J lost 7; bases outside the gene matches: 4. This CDR3 has 14 amino acids.

The V gene is TRBV6-2 or TRBV6-3, the J gene TRBJ1-4; maybe TRBD1 (6 bases). The germline V gene has CDR1 MNHEY and CDR2 SVGEGT. CDR3 length: 16 amino acids. Between the trimmed V and J ends, which lost 1 base and 7 bases, there was a span of 16 bases. The CDR3 region has the DNA TGTGCCAGCAGTTACTTGGGCCGGGACATGGTTGAAAAACTGTTTTTT. Protein sequence: CASSYLGRDMVEKLFF.

This clone appeared once. CDR3 sequence: CASSQTSGSWGEQYF. CDR3 coding DNA: TGTGCCAGCAGCCAAACTAGCGGGAGCTGGGGCGAGCAGTACTTC. This sequence joins TRBV3-1 (or the pseudogene TRBV3-2) and TRBJ2-7, with 11 bases that match TRBD2. CDR3 length equals 15 residues. Looked up from germline, CDR1 is LGHDT and CDR2 is YNNKEL (reference sequence). The ends lost 2 bases at V and 6 bases at J; junction bases unmatched: 6.

This chain links TRBV3-1 (or the pseudogene TRBV3-2) with TRBJ2-5; D remains ambiguous. The V end was cut by 4 bases, the J end by 5 bases, with 17 bases between. The CDR3 has 15 residues. Germline-derived CDR1 and CDR2 are LGHDT and YNNKEL (reference sequence). The CDR3 is CASSPGSGHGETQYF. CDR3 DNA sequence: TGTGCCAGCAGCCCTGGGTCTGGGCATGGGGAGACCCAGTACTTC.

The chain couples TRBV28 to TRBJ1-1, with 8 positions matching TRBD1. Germline loops: CDR1 MDHEN, CDR2 SYDVKM. The CDR3 runs to 13 residues. Unmatched junction bases numbered 6, after V lost 2 bases and J lost 10 bases. This chain's CDR3 is CASSLGRGQSAFF. The DNA for the CDR3 is TGTGCCAGCAGTTTAGGCAGGGGGCAATCAGCTTTCTTT. Full variable domain (missing parts from reference TRBV28 and TRBJ1-1): DVKVTQSSRYLVKRTGEKVFLECVQDMDHENMFWYRQDPGLGLRLIYFSYDVKMKEKGDIPEGYSVSREKKERFSLILESASTNQTSMYLCASSLGRGQSAFFGQGTRLTVV.

The chain recombines TRBV7-9 with TRBJ2-1; TRBD1 matches at 8 bases. V shed 5 bases and J 6 bases; nucleotides not matched to a gene: 9. The CDR3 has 15 amino acids. Germline assignment: CDR1 SEHNR and CDR2 FQNEAQ (reference sequence). The CDR3 loop reads CASSRRTGTGNEQFF. As DNA, the CDR3 is TGTGCCAGCAGCCGTCGGACAGGGACGGGCAATGAGCAGTTCTTC.

The chain joins TRBV6-5 to TRBJ2-7; possible D gene TRBD1, 5 bases. Between the trimmed V and J ends, which lost 10 bases and 1 base, there was a span of 11 bases. This CDR3 comprises 12 residues. Germline CDR1 reads MNHEY; CDR2 reads SVGAGI. The CDR3 sequence: CATTDISYEQYF. CDR3 DNA sequence: TGTGCCACCACGGACATATCCTACGAGCAGTACTTC.

There are a few counts of this clone. The chain employs TRBV5-1 and TRBJ2-5, with D tentatively TRBD2 (6 bases). Trimming left V 0 bases short and J 7 bases short, with 13 bases between. The CDR3 is 14 amino acids. Germline CDR1 reads SGHRS; CDR2 reads YFSETQ. The CDR3 spells CASSLETGVMTQYF. Here the CDR3 DNA reads TGCGCCAGCAGCTTGGAAACGGGAGTCATGACCCAGTACTTC.

In its sample, this clone was seen once. The chain joins TRBV5-1 to TRBJ2-1, with 8 bases fitting TRBD2. Germline trimming cut 9 bases from V and 0 bases from J; bases unmatched to any gene: 8. Germline V lookup: CDR1 SGHRS, CDR2 YFSETQ. The CDR3 extends over 15 amino acids. CDR3 DNA sequence: TGCGCCACCCGACTAGCGCGGAGCTCCTACAATGAGCAGTTCTTC. Amino acids: CATRLARSSYNEQFF.

This rearrangement joins TRBV2 to TRBJ1-6, with TRBD1 matching 10 bases. This CDR3 is built from 16 residues. Germline CDR1 reads SNHLY; CDR2 reads FYNNEI. Trimming removed 6 bases from V and 1 base from J; junction bases left unmatched: 3. CDR3 DNA sequence: TGTGCCAGCAGAGACAGGGGGCTGTCCTATAATTCACCCCTCCACTTT. This encodes CASRDRGLSYNSPLHF.

This rearrangement joins TRBV2 to TRBJ2-5; D unresolved. In germline, CDR1 is SNHLY, CDR2 FYNNEI. V was pared by 2 bases and J by 2 bases, with 6 bases between. This CDR3 contains 13 residues. CDR3: CASSEYRQETQYF. The CDR3 coding sequence is TGTGCCAGCAGTGAATACCGGCAAGAGACCCAGTACTTC.

For the CDR3, the DNA is TGTGCCAGCAGCCGAATAGCGGGAGGGTACAATGAGCAGTTCTTC. It is translated as CASSRIAGGYNEQFF. The gene calls are TRBV28 and TRBJ2-1; 11 nucleotides agree with TRBD2. CDR1 and CDR2 from the germline V gene are MDHEN and SYDVKM. V shed 6 bases and J 4 bases; nucleotides not matched to a gene: 5. This CDR3 has 15 residues.